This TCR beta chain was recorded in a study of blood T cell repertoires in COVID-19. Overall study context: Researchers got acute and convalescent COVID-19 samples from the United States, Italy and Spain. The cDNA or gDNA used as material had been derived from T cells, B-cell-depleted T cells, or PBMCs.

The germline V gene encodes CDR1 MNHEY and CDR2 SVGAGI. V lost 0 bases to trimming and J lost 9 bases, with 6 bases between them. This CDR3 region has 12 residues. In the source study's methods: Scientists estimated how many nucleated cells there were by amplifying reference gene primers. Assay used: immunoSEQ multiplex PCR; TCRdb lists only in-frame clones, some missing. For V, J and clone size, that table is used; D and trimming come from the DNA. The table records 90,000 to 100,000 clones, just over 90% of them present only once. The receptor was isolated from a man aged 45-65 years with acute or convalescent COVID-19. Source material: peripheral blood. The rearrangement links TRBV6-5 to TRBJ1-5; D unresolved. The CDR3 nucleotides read TGTGCCAGCAGTTACTCAACGGGGCCCCAGCATTTT. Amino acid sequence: CASSYSTGPQHF.